This TCR beta chain comes out of a study of cytotoxic CD8 clonotypes in ibrutinib-treated CLL. Assay used: immunoSEQ multiplex PCR; TCRdb lists only in-frame clones, some missing. The sample has 20,000 to 25,000 clones; 70% to 80% are singletons. CDR1 is SGHDN and CDR2 is FVKESK in the germline V gene. J gave up 6 bases and V 4 bases, and 3 bases lay outside the gene matches. The CDR3 is 14 residues long. The clonotype was recovered from a human donor with chronic lymphocytic leukemia. The sequencing used PBMCs, collected before ibrutinib treatment. The chain couples TRBV14 to TRBJ2-7; 13 bases align to TRBD2. The CDR3 loop is CASSRGLAGVEQYF. CDR3 sequence (DNA): TGTGCCAGCAGCCGAGGACTAGCGGGAGTCGAGCAGTACTTC.